These T cell receptor beta chains were read from a single sample in a study of a mutant IDH1 vaccine in newly diagnosed glioma. No antigen has been identified for these receptors. The table came from immunoSEQ multiplex PCR; TCRdb's copy has only in-frame clones and leaves some out. In the table there are around 32,000 clones, around four fifths of which are singletons. The sample consisted of PBMCs, taken from a glioma patient whose treatment included an IDH1 peptide vaccine. Every receptor here comes from a middle-aged man with glioma. Some clones in this sample may be carry-over from other donors' samples. The CDR3 runs from the conserved cysteine through the conserved F or W. Fields, in order: clone size, J gene, D gene, V gene, CDR3 DNA, CDR3 protein. The D gene is left open where the match is weak. Part of the rows lack a size; the others show once, few, many or a class for expanded clones.

NA,TRBJ1-1,TRBD1,TRBV2,TGTGCCAGCAGTTCAGGGGGCTTCACTGAAGCTTTCTTT,CASSSGGFTEAFF
NA,TRBJ1-5,NA,TRBV18,TGTGCCAGCTCAAACGGGGATTTTAATCAGCCCCAGCATTTT,CASSNGDFNQPQHF
NA,TRBJ2-2,NA,TRBV9,TGTGCCAGCAGCGTTGGGAGGCCGAACACCGGGGAGCTGTTTTTT,CASSVGRPNTGELFF
NA,TRBJ1-5,NA,TRBV12-5,TGTGCTAGTGGTTTGGACAGGGATCAGCCCCAGCATTTT,CASGLDRDQPQHF
NA,TRBJ1-2,NA,TRBV5-5,TGTGCCAGCAGCTTGGATGGGGCTCCGAACTATGGCTACACCTTC,CASSLDGAPNYGYTF
NA,TRBJ2-7,TRBD1,TRBV2,TGTGCCAGCATTCGTGCACAGGGGGCGGACTCCTACGAGCAGTACTTC,CASIRAQGADSYEQYF
NA,TRBJ2-7,TRBD1,TRBV6-1,TGTGCCAGCAGTGTAGACACAGGGGGCTCCTACGAGCAGTACTTC,CASSVDTGGSYEQYF
NA,TRBJ1-5,NA,TRBV9,TGTGCCAGCAGCGTGGACGGACTTAGCAATCAGCCCCAGCATTTT,CASSVDGLSNQPQHF
NA,TRBJ2-7,NA,TRBV5-4,TGTGCCAGCAGCTTGGTGGGCAGGGCGGTCGAGCAGTACTTC,CASSLVGRAVEQYF
NA,TRBJ1-2,TRBD1,TRBV5-4,TGTGCCAGCAGCTATGACAGGGAGATCGGCTACACCTTC,CASSYDREIGYTF
NA,TRBJ1-1,NA,TRBV5-1,TGCGCCAGCAGCTTGAATGGGGACTCCAGCACTGAAGCTTTCTTT,CASSLNGDSSTEAFF
NA,TRBJ2-5,TRBD2,TRBV9,TGTGCCAGCAGCCCCAGAGGGGGAGCGGGGGGTCAAGAGACCCAGTACTTC,CASSPRGGAGGQETQYF
NA,TRBJ1-1,NA,TRBV30,TGTGCCTGGAGTGTTCAACAAGGGTGGAGGGACACTGAAGCTTTCTTT,CAWSVQQGWRDTEAFF
NA,TRBJ2-3,NA,TRBV9,TGTGCCAGCAGCCCCCAACCCGGGGGCGGGACAGATACGCAGTATTTT,CASSPQPGGGTDTQYF
NA,TRBJ2-5,NA,TRBV5-4,TGTGCCAGCAGCTTGGCAAAGGGGAATCGGGAGACCCAGTACTTC,CASSLAKGNRETQYF
NA,TRBJ1-5,NA,TRBV27,TGTGCCAGCAGTTTCCTCAATCAGCCCCAGCATTTT,CASSFLNQPQHF
once,TRBJ2-1,NA,TRBV5-5,TGTGCCAGCAGCGGCATAGGGGCTTTGAACAATGAGCAGTTCTTC,CASSGIGALNNEQFF
NA,TRBJ2-7,NA,TRBV5-1,TGCGCCAGCAGCTTGGCCTCGGGCTACGCCTACGAGCAGTACTTC,CASSLASGYAYEQYF
NA,TRBJ2-3,NA,TRBV5-1,TGCGCCAGCAGCTTGGGTTTAGGTTCGACTAGCACAGATACGCAGTATTTT,CASSLGLGSTSTDTQYF
NA,TRBJ1-1,NA,TRBV29-1,TGCAGCGTACAAATAAACACTGAAGCTTTCTTT,CSVQINTEAFF
medium-sized,TRBJ2-1,TRBD2,TRBV14,TGTGCCAGCAGCCCAAGACTAGCTTGGTACAATGAGCAGTTCTTC,CASSPRLAWYNEQFF
NA,TRBJ1-2,NA,TRBV6-1,TGTGCCAGCAGCGAGGCGGGTTTTCCTGGCTACACCTTC,CASSEAGFPGYTF
NA,TRBJ2-7,NA,TRBV6-1,TGTGCCAGCAGAAGGGCCGGGACGGCTTACGAGCAGTACTTC,CASRRAGTAYEQYF
NA,TRBJ2-7,NA,TRBV5-1,TGCGCCAGCAGCTTGGTAGGCAGCTCCTACGAGCAGTACTTC,CASSLVGSSYEQYF
few,TRBJ2-4,TRBD1,TRBV6-1,TGTGCCAGCAGTGACAGGGGGCTTGGGAACATTCAGTACTTC,CASSDRGLGNIQYF
NA,TRBJ2-3,NA,TRBV7-6,TGTGCCAGCAGTTCCAGGTGGGATACGCAGTATTTT,CASSSRWDTQYF
NA,TRBJ1-1,TRBD1,TRBV19,TGTGCCAGTAGTATGGAGATGGGGACAGGGAACACTGAAGCTTTCTTT,CASSMEMGTGNTEAFF
NA,TRBJ1-1,NA,TRBV4-1,TGCGCCAGCAGCCATCCCCAAGGGGACACTGAAGCTTTCTTT,CASSHPQGDTEAFF
NA,TRBJ2-2,NA,TRBV29-1,TGCAGCGCCAGGAATAGGAACACCGGGGAGCTGTTTTTT,CSARNRNTGELFF
NA,TRBJ2-7,TRBD1,TRBV18,TGTGCCAGCTCACCACCGACCGGGACAGGGGTCTACGAGCAGTACTTC,CASSPPTGTGVYEQYF
NA,TRBJ1-5,NA,TRBV7-2,TGTGCCAGCAGCGCGACGGGTAATCAGCCCCAGCATTTT,CASSATGNQPQHF
NA,TRBJ2-1,NA,TRBV7-8,TGTGCCAGCAGTATAGGCGGGACCTACAATGAGCAGTTCTTC,CASSIGGTYNEQFF
NA,TRBJ1-1,NA,TRBV4-1,TGCGCCAGCAGCCAAGATCCGGGGGGCGGTGAAGCTTTCTTT,CASSQDPGGGEAFF
NA,TRBJ1-4,NA,TRBV7-9,TGTGCCAGCAACACCTGGGATACTAATGAAAAACTGTTTTTT,CASNTWDTNEKLFF
NA,TRBJ1-6,NA,TRBV30,TGTGCCTGGAGGGAGGGGCGAGATTCACCCCTCCACTTT,CAWREGRDSPLHF
NA,TRBJ1-5,NA,TRBV7-8,TGTGCCAGCAGCTTGCATAGCAATCAGCCCCAGCATTTT,CASSLHSNQPQHF
NA,TRBJ1-1,NA,TRBV13,TGTGCCAGCAGCTATGAATTGAACACTGAAGCTTTCTTT,CASSYELNTEAFF
once,TRBJ2-5,NA,TRBV6-5,TGTGCCAGCAGTAAGGGTGAGACCCAGTACTTC,CASSKGETQYF
NA,TRBJ2-7,NA,TRBV7-9,TGTGCCAGCAGCTCCAGGGTCAGGTCAGGCTACGAGCAGTACTTC,CASSSRVRSGYEQYF
NA,TRBJ1-1,TRBD1,TRBV19,TGTGCCAGTAGTCCCAGGGGGGAGGAAGCTTTCTTT,CASSPRGEEAFF
NA,TRBJ2-1,NA,TRBV27,TGTGCCAGCAGTTTATCCGCCGTGGGGGTTCCCTACAATGAGCAGTTCTTC,CASSLSAVGVPYNEQFF
NA,TRBJ1-6,NA,TRBV4-2,TGTGCCAGCAGCCCCCGAGGGGGGGCTCGGGATTCACCCCTCCACTTT,CASSPRGGARDSPLHF
NA,TRBJ2-7,TRBD1,TRBV6-1,TGTGCCAGCAGTGAAGGGGCAGGGGGCTACGAGCAGTACTTC,CASSEGAGGYEQYF
NA,TRBJ2-3,NA,TRBV30,TGTGCCTGGAGTCCGGGTTCGGGCACAGATACGCAGTATTTT,CAWSPGSGTDTQYF
NA,TRBJ1-6,NA,TRBV5-1,TGCGCCAGCAGACAAACAGGACTAGATAGATCACCCCTCCACTTT,CASRQTGLDRSPLHF
NA,TRBJ2-5,TRBD2,TRBV6-6,TGTGCCAGCAGTTACTCCCGGGGGGGGATAGGGACCCAGTACTTC,CASSYSRGGIGTQYF
NA,TRBJ2-7,TRBD2,TRBV7-9,TGTGCCAGCAGCTTAGGACTAGCGGGGAGTGAGCAGTACTTC,CASSLGLAGSEQYF
NA,TRBJ2-2,NA,TRBV29-1,TGCAGCGCCGGAGGGGGGGCAGGGGGCCGTCTGTTTGGGAACACCGGGGAGCTGTTTTTT,CSAGGGAGGRLFGNTGELFF
few,TRBJ1-1,NA,TRBV13,TGTGCCAGCAGTCATAAAAACACTGAAGCTTTCTTT,CASSHKNTEAFF
NA,TRBJ1-5,TRBD1,TRBV7-2,TGTGCCAGCAGCCGGGACAGGGTAGGCAATCAGCCCCAGCATTTT,CASSRDRVGNQPQHF
NA,TRBJ1-6,NA,TRBV7-8,TGTGCCAGCAGACCTACGGGGGGACGGAATTCACCCCTCCACTTT,CASRPTGGRNSPLHF
NA,TRBJ2-3,NA,TRBV5-6,TGTGCCAGCAGCCAGACAGTCAGACGCACAGATACGCAGTATTTT,CASSQTVRRTDTQYF
NA,TRBJ1-1,TRBD1,TRBV10-1,TGCGCCAGCAGCGCAACCCATCTCAGGGGGCGCGGGTTGGACACTGAAGCTTTCTTT,CASSATHLRGRGLDTEAFF
NA,TRBJ1-2,NA,TRBV4-2,TGTGCCAGCAGCCCCCCGGGGGCGGGTGGCTACACCTTC,CASSPPGAGGYTF